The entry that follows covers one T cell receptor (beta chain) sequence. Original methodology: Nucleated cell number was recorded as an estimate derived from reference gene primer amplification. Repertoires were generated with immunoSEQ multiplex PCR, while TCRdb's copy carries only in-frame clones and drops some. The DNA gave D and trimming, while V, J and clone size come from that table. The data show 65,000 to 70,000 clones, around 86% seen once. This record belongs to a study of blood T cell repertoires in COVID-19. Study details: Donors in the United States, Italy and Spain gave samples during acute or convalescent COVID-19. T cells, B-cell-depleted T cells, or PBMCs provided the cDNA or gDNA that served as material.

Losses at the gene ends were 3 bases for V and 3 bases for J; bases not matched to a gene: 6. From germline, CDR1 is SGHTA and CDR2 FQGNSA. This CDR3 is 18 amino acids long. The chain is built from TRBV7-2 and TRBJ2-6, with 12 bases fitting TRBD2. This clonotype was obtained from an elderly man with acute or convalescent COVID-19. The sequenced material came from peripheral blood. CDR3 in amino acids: CASSFGLAGPIGANVLTF. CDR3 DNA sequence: TGTGCCAGCAGCTTCGGACTAGCGGGACCCATTGGGGCCAACGTCCTGACTTTC.